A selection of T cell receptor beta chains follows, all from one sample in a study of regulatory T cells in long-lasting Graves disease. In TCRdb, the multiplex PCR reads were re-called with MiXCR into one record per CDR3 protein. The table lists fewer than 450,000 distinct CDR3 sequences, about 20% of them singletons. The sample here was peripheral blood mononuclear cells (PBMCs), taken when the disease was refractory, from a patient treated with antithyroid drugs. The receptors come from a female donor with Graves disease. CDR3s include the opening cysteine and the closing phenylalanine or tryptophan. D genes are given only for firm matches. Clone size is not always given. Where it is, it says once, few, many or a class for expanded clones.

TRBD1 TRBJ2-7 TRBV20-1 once CSARGDRGRYEQYF TGCAGTGCTAGGGGGGACAGGGGGCGCTACGAGCAGTACTTC
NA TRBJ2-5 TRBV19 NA CATRGGVQETQYF TGTGCCACCCGAGGCGGGGTCCAAGAGACCCAGTACTTC
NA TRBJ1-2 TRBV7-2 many CASSLLRGMDGYTF TGTGCCAGCAGCTTACTCAGGGGAATGGATGGCTACACCTTC
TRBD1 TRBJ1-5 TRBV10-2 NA CASSPTGVQQPQHF TGCGCCAGCAGCCCGACAGGGGTACAACAGCCCCAGCATTTT
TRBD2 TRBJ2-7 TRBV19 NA CASSIGSPSGINSYEQYF TGTGCCAGTAGTATAGGAAGCCCTAGCGGAATCAACTCCTACGAGCAGTACTTC
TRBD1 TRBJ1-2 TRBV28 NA CASSARTGDYGYTF TGTGCCAGCAGTGCCCGGACAGGGGACTATGGCTACACCTTC
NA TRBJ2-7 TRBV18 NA CASSPPSSHEQYF TGTGCCAGCTCACCACCATCTAGTCACGAGCAGTACTTC
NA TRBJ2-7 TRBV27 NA CASSPFRGALEQYF TGTGCCAGCAGTCCCTTCCGGGGGGCCCTCGAGCAGTACTTC
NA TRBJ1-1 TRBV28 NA CASRGLPQNTEAFF TGTGCCAGCAGAGGTTTGCCCCAGAACACTGAAGCTTTCTTT
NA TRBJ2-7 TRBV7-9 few CASSPLGAEDVEQYF TGTGCCAGCAGCCCTCTGGGGGCCGAAGATGTGGAGCAGTACTTC
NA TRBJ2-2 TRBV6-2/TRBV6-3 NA CASSYVVVSTGELFF TGTGCCAGCAGTTACGTAGTGGTTAGCACCGGGGAGCTGTTTTTT
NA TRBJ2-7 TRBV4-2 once CASSQVWRNNHEQYF TGTGCCAGCAGCCAAGTATGGCGGAATAACCACGAGCAGTACTTC